This entry describes one TCR beta chain. The V segment lost 5 bases and the J segment 4 bases; nucleotides outside the gene matches: 7. The V gene's germline CDR1 is LNHDA and CDR2 SQIVND (reference sequence). This CDR3 is built from 16 residues. Repertoires were generated with immunoSEQ multiplex PCR, while TCRdb's copy carries only in-frame clones and drops some. The sample lists some 110,000 clones, 80% to 95% seen once, with less than 2% in the top ten. This record belongs to a study of T cell changes during pregnancy in multiple sclerosis. This receptor was obtained from a female donor with multiple sclerosis, enrolled in a pregnancy study. The material sequenced was peripheral blood, taken in the third trimester of pregnancy. This chain links TRBV19 with TRBJ2-5, with 13 bases identical to TRBD2. CDR3 nucleotides: TGTGCCAGTAGTGGGAGACTAGCGGGGGGCAGAGAGACCCAGTACTTC. This gives the protein CASSGRLAGGRETQYF.